This T cell receptor beta chain was sequenced for a study of CD8+CD57+ T cells in acquired aplastic anemia. Whole-study context: Sorted CD4+ and CD8+ cells yielded DNA averaging around 3.5 ug. Researchers reported that healthy donors averaged about 10 million reads for CD4+ cells.

This clonotype was detected ten times or more. What it binds is not known. The study profiled TCR beta VDJ and CDR3 using genomic DNA as template. From the reads, TCRdb called clonotypes with MiXCR, one entry per CDR3 protein. Among tens of thousands of distinct CDR3 sequences, more than 40% were seen once, and the ten largest hold around 63%. Points from the study as a whole: Patients did not significantly differ from controls in CD8+ Simpson's diversity.

The sequence was collected from a human donor in good health, serving as a control. Sequenced input: sorted CD4+, CD8+, or CD8+CD57+ T cells (not recorded which) from PBMCs.

The CDR3 loop reads CATSGGYNEQFF. The CDR3, as DNA: TGTGCCACCAGTGGAGGCTACAATGAGCAGTTCTTC. The chain uses TRBV24-1 and TRBJ2-1; D gene uncertain. Germline V gene lookup returns CDR1 KGHDR and CDR2 SFDVKD. The CDR3 loop spans 12 amino acids. The V and J ends lost 5 bases and 3 bases respectively, with 4 bases between them.